Following are 3 T cell receptor beta chains from one sample sequenced in a study of T cells in Graves' hyperthyroidism and ophthalmopathy. The investigators amplified TCR beta CDR3 regions from RNA transcripts. Carried out on the TCR CDR3, a first-round RT-PCR used the HTBI primer set. TCRdb passed the multiplex PCR reads through MiXCR, listing each CDR3 protein once. The data contain roughly 350,000 distinct CDR3 sequences, roughly 13% of them singletons. The specimen sequenced was blood. All receptors come from a woman in her thirties or forties with Graves' ophthalmopathy.

Remarks on this clonotype: Being one base from a much bigger clone, this may be a read error. The V gene is TRBV7-9, the J gene TRBJ1-6; D is perhaps TRBD1 (6 bases). Germline V gene sequence: CDR1 SEHNR, CDR2 FQNEAQ (reference sequence). The CDR3 contains 14 residues. CDR3 region: CVSSLRGGNSPLHF. The DNA of the CDR3 is TGTGTCAGCAGCTTAAGAGGGGGTAATTCACCCCTCCACTTT.

This clonotype was counted ten times or more. This chain uses TRBV25-1 with TRBJ2-7; a possible D gene is TRBD2 (5 bases). Germline-derived CDR1 and CDR2 are MGHDK and SYGVNS. The V and J ends lost 4 bases and 2 bases respectively, with 15 bases between them. This CDR3 spans 15 amino acids. In DNA form, the CDR3 reads TGTGCCAGCAGTGGAGGGCCCGGAGGCACCTACGAGCAGTACTTC. This translates into CASSGGPGGTYEQYF.

This clonotype was detected a few times. V and J are TRBV6-1 and TRBJ2-5, with 8 bases identical to TRBD1. Losses at the gene ends were 7 bases for V and 5 bases for J; bases not matched to a gene: 12. Germline CDR1 reads MNHNS; CDR2 reads SASEGT. The CDR3 is 15 residues long. For the CDR3, the DNA is TGTGCCAGCAACGCCCGCAGGGGGCAACAGGAGACCCAGTACTTC. Translation: CASNARRGQQETQYF.